This TCR beta chain was captured in a study of blood T cells in healthy people across ages. Points from the study as a whole: Unsorted PBMC material precluded a definitive naive versus antigen-experienced comparison. Diversity estimates from one million T cells were considered underestimates.

For the second PCR, which ran for about 6 to 11 cycles, a sample-barcoded 5' primer and a J-beta primer mix were used. TCRdb re-called the 5' RACE reads through MiXCR, storing one row per CDR3 protein. Counted here are hundreds of thousands of distinct CDR3 sequences, under 70% occurring once; the ten biggest clones make up 35% to 40%. The count of this clonotype is one. Antigen: not known. Collection of roughly 9.6 milliliters of peripheral blood was performed for each donor. Isolation yielded PBMCs, at least 6.5 million per sample, in every case. Germline V lookup: CDR1 KGHSY, CDR2 FQNENV. Losses at the gene ends were 2 bases for V and 5 bases for J; bases not matched to a gene: 8. This CDR3 contains 16 residues.

This chain uses TRBV16 with TRBJ2-1; 8 bases match TRBD2. What was sequenced was blood. The sequence was obtained from a man in his 60s in good health. This CDR3 is CASSQLLTSDNNEQFF. In nucleotides, the CDR3 is TGTGCCAGCAGCCAACTTTTGACTAGCGATAACAATGAGCAGTTCTTC.